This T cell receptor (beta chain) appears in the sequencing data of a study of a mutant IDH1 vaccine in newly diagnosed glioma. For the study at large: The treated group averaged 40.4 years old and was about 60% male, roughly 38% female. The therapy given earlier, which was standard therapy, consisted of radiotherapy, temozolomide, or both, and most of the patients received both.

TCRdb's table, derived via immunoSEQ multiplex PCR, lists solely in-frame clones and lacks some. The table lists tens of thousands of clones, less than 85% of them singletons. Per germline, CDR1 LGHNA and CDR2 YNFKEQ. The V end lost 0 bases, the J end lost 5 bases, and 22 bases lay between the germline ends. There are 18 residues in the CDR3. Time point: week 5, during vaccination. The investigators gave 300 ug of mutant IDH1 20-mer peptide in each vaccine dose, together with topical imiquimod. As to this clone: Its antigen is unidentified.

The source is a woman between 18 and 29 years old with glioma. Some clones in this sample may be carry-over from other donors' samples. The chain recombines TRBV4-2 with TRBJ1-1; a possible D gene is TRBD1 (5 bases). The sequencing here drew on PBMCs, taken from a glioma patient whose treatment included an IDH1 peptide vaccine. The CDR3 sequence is CASSQEQGRSGSRTEAFF. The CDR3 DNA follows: TGTGCCAGCAGCCAAGAGCAGGGTAGGTCGGGGTCGCGGACTGAAGCTTTCTTT.